This T cell receptor (beta chain) emerged from a study of long-term antiretroviral therapy in people with HIV. Sequencing relied on immunoSEQ assay v3.0, run at survey level. Here immunoSEQ multiplex PCR was the method, and the copy in TCRdb shows in-frame clones only, minus some. The repertoire has approximately 24,000 clones, over 70% of them found once; the top ten carry roughly 5.8%. This TCR was sampled from a woman aged 25 to 39 with HIV. The source was unsorted PBMCs, collected 1.1 years before starting antiretroviral therapy.

The CDR3 sequence is CSVEEQGGTEAFF. DNA of the CDR3: TGCAGCGTTGAAGAGCAGGGTGGCACTGAAGCTTTCTTT. The rearrangement joins TRBV29-1 to TRBJ1-1, with D possibly TRBD1 on 5 matching bases. Trimming took 0 bases from V and 4 from J, leaving 9 bases between them. The CDR3 has 13 residues. Germline V gene data show CDR1 as SQVTM and CDR2 as ANQGSEA.